One and the same sample provided the 8 T cell receptor beta chains below, sequenced in a study of T cell repertoires in cytomegalovirus infection. TCRdb re-analysed the reads in MiXCR, keeping a single row per CDR3 protein. The table shows more than 250,000 distinct CDR3 sequences, with 25% occurring only once. Antigens of these TCRs are unknown. The sample in question was cultured PBMCs, obtained from culture after CMV antigen stimulation. These TCRs come from a human donor in good health (CMV status not recorded). Some clones in this sample may be carry-over from other donors' samples.

This clonotype was seen at least ten times. CDR3 loop: CASSLIQREVPYEQYF. As DNA, the CDR3 is TGTGCCAGCAGCTTAATACAGCGGGAGGTCCCCTACGAGCAGTACTTC. V is TRBV7-2 and J is TRBJ2-7, with TRBD2 identical over 9 bases. Per germline, CDR1 SGHTA and CDR2 FQGNSA. The CDR3 totals 16 residues. V lost 2 bases to trimming and J lost 2 bases; unmatched junction nucleotides: 7.

Only a few counts were recorded for this clonotype. The V and J genes are TRBV19 and TRBJ2-1, with D possibly TRBD1 on 6 matching bases. This CDR3 comprises 14 residues. Per germline, CDR1 LNHDA and CDR2 SQIVND (reference sequence). Deletions cut 9 bases from V and 3 bases from J, with 15 bases between. CDR3 sequence reads: CASHPTGVYNEQFF. DNA for the CDR3: TGTGCCAGCCACCCGACAGGAGTCTACAATGAGCAGTTCTTC.

This clonotype was seen ten or more times. The CDR3 protein is CASSSIRDRGGNTIYF. Here the CDR3 DNA reads TGTGCCAGCAGCTCCATCCGGGACAGGGGTGGAAACACCATATATTTT. This chain uses TRBV11-2 with TRBJ1-3, with TRBD1 matching over 10 bases. This CDR3 region has 16 residues. Germline trimming cut 4 bases from V and 3 bases from J; bases unmatched to any gene: 6. Germline loops: CDR1 SGHAT, CDR2 FQNNGV.

The gene calls are TRBV30 and TRBJ2-7; TRBD1 or TRBD2 may be the D gene (5 bases each). In germline, CDR1 is GTSNPN, CDR2 SVGIG (reference sequence). The V end was cut by 3 bases, the J end by 0 bases, with 9 bases between. The CDR3 extends over 13 amino acids. The CDR3 coding sequence is TGTGCCTGGAGCCGGGACCACTCCTACGAGCAGTACTTC. Translation gives CAWSRDHSYEQYF.

There are a few counts of this clonotype. V and J are TRBV28 and TRBJ1-1; 8 nucleotides align to TRBD1. The CDR3 covers 13 residues. V lost 7 bases and J lost 3; bases outside the gene matches: 4. Germline V lookup: CDR1 MDHEN, CDR2 SYDVKM. CDR3 nucleotides: TGTGCCAGCATAGGGACAGGCGACACTGAAGCTTTCTTT. The encoded protein is CASIGTGDTEAFF.

This clonotype was seen many times. The rearrangement uses TRBV7-8 and TRBJ1-2, with D tentatively TRBD1 (6 bases). The CDR3 has 16 residues. The V and J ends lost 5 bases and 7 bases respectively, with 23 bases between them. Germline values: CDR1 SGHVS, CDR2 FQNEAQ. CDR3 nucleotides: TGTGCCAGCAGCCTCCCCGGGGCAGGGGTATTCGGTGGCTACACCTTC. Translating it yields CASSLPGAGVFGGYTF.

This clonotype was detected a few times. This sequence joins TRBV7-2 and TRBJ2-3; D gene unclear. Germline-derived CDR1 and CDR2 are SGHTA and FQGNSA. The CDR3 sequence is 12 residues long. V lost 5 bases, J lost 10 bases, and 13 bases lay in between. The CDR3 protein is CASSRTSDPQYF. The DNA of the CDR3 is TGTGCCAGCAGCAGGACCTCGGATCCGCAGTATTTT.

The gene calls are TRBV6-6 and TRBJ1-6; no clear D gene. The CDR3 contains 12 residues. Germline V gene sequence: CDR1 MNHNY, CDR2 SVGAGI (reference sequence). The V end lost 6 bases, the J end lost 8 bases, and 8 bases lay between the germline ends. This chain's CDR3 is CASSSWDSPLHF. The CDR3 DNA reads TGTGCCAGCAGCTCCTGGGATTCACCCCTCCACTTT.